This T cell receptor (beta chain) was sequenced during a study of chemoradiotherapy in HPV16-positive cancers. Study observations and caveats: Functional assays defining HPV-specific T cells used only two HPV16-positive patients.

The protocol was immunoSEQ multiplex PCR, while the TCRdb copy is restricted to in-frame clones and leaves out a portion. Here the sample spans around 30,000 clones, roughly nine tenths being singletons. With regard to this clone: What it binds is not known.

The material was blood, obtained from a patient who underwent chemoradiotherapy. This TCR was sampled from a human donor with HPV-associated anogenital cancer.

CDR3 DNA: TGTGCCAGCAGCTTAGCGGGCGGTATTCAAGAGACCCAGTACTTC. Translated: CASSLAGGIQETQYF. V gene TRBV7-9 combines with J gene TRBJ2-5, with no clear D. Per germline, CDR1 SEHNR and CDR2 FQNEAQ (reference sequence). This CDR3 contains 15 residues. The germline V and J ends were trimmed by 0 bases and 2 bases, with 10 bases remaining between them.